This TCR beta chain was identified in a study of identical twins. Template switching, a step in the protocol, added a universal primer site, and cDNA carried unique molecular identifiers. TCRdb re-called the 5' RACE reads with MiXCR, one entry per CDR3 protein. The sample includes about 490,000 distinct CDR3 sequences, around 15% of them seen just once. The sample was also reused in another study, on yellow fever vaccine responses in identical twins. From that second work: A vaccine T cell response that seemed partly convergent and partly personalized was reported in twins.

The sequence came from a woman between 18 and 30 years old in good health. Source material: CD4+ T cells sorted from blood.

The CDR3 sequence: CSASEGPGAFF. The CDR3 region has the DNA TGCAGTGCTAGCGAAGGACCAGGGGCTTTCTTT. The J gene is TRBJ1-1, the V gene TRBV20-1; TRBD1 is a possible D gene (5 bases). Trimming shortened V by 3 bases and J by 11 bases, and 13 bases separated the two germline ends. The CDR3 contains 11 residues. Germline values: CDR1 DFQATT, CDR2 SNEGSKA (reference sequence).